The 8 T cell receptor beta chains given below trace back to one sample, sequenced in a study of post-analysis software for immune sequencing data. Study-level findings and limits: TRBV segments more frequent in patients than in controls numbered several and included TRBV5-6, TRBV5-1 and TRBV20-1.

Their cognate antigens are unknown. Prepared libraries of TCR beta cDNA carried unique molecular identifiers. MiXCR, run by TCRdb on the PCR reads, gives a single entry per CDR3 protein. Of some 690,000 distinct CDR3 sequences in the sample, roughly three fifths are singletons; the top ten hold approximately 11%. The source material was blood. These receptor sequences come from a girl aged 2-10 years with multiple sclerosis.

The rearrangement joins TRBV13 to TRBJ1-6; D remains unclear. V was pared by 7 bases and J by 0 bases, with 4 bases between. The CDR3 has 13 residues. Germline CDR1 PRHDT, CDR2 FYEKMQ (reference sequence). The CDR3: CASTASYNSPLHF. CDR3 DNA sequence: TGTGCCAGCACGGCCTCCTATAATTCACCCCTCCACTTT.

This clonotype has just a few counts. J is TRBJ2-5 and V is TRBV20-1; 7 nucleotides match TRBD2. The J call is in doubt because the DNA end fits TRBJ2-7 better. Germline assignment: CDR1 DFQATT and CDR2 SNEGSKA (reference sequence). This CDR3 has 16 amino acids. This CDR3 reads CSARGSLGGSRYEQYF. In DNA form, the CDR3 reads TGCAGTGCTAGGGGGTCTTTGGGCGGGAGTCGGTACGAGCAGTACTTC.

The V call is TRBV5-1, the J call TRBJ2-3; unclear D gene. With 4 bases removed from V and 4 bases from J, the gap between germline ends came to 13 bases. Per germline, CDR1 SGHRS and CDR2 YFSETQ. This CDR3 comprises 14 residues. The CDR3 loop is CASSPTTQPDTQYF. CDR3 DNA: TGCGCCAGCAGCCCAACGACACAGCCAGATACGCAGTATTTT.

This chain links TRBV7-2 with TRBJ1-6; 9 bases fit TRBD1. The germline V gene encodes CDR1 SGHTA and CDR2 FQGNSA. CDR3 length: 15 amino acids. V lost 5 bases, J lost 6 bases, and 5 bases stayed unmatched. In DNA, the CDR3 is TGTGCCAGCAGCCGCGACAGGGGGAGTAATTCACCCCTCCACTTT. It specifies CASSRDRGSNSPLHF.

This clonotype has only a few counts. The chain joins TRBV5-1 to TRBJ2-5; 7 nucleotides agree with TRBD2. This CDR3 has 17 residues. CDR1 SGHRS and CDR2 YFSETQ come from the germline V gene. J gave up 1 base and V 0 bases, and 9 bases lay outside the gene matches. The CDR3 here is CASSLGASGTLQETQYF. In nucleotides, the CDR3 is TGCGCCAGCAGCTTGGGGGCTAGCGGAACGCTCCAAGAGACCCAGTACTTC.

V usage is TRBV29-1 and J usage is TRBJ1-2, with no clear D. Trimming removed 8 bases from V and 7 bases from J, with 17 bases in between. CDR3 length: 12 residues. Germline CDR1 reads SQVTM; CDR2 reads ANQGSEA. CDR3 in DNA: TGCAGCCCCCGAGTTAAGAGTTGTGGCTACACCTTC. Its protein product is CSPRVKSCGYTF.

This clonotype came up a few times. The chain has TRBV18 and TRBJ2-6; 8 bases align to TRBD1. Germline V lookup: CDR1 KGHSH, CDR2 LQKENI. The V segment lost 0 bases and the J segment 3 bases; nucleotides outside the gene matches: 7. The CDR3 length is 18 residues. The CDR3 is CASSPPGRGQGGANVLTF. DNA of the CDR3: TGTGCCAGCTCACCACCCGGCAGGGGGCAGGGTGGGGCCAACGTCCTGACTTTC.

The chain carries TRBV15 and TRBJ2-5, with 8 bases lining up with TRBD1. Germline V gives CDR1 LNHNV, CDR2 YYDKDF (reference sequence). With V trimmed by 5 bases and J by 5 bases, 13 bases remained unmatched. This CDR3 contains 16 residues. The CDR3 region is CATSGLDRDDEETQYF. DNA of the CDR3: TGTGCCACCAGCGGTCTGGACAGGGATGACGAGGAGACCCAGTACTTC.